This T cell receptor beta chain is drawn from a study of blood T cell repertoires in COVID-19. The wider study: Donors in the United States, Italy and Spain gave samples during acute or convalescent COVID-19. In each case, the material was cDNA or gDNA derived from T cells, B-cell-depleted T cells, or PBMCs.

Authors' data handling: By means of reference gene primer amplification, nucleated cell counts were estimated. Sequencing was performed with immunoSEQ multiplex PCR; in TCRdb, only in-frame clones are kept and a portion is missing. V and J calls plus clone size are reproduced from that table; the DNA served to infer D and trimming. The sample carries approximately 170,000 clones, 86% recorded once. This clone has more than one count but fewer than ten. Trimming took off 6 bases at V and 8 bases at J, with 13 bases between the two ends. The CDR3 extends over 12 amino acids. Germline CDR1 is LGHDT and CDR2 is YNNKEL (reference sequence).

The chain carries TRBV3-1 (or the pseudogene TRBV3-2) and TRBJ1-2; D unresolved. The sequence was collected from a woman in her 70s with acute or convalescent COVID-19. Sequenced sample: peripheral blood. The CDR3 bases are TGTGCCAGCAGTCCCGGGAAATGGGGCTACACCTTC. Its protein product is CASSPGKWGYTF.